Below, one TCR beta chain is given with its context. The sample is drawn from a study of T cell clones after liver transplantation. Only in-frame clones appear in the TCRdb table, and some are missing; sequencing was by immunoSEQ multiplex PCR. The sample carries around 77,000 clones, about 80% recorded once. From germline, CDR1 is MRHNA and CDR2 SNTAGT. Trimming took 1 base from V and 5 from J, leaving 8 bases between them. CDR3 length equals 13 residues. Sequenced here: CD4+ T cells from blood, sampled 12 months after liver transplant. The chain combines TRBV6-4 with TRBJ2-5, with no clear D. The clonotype originates from a human patient who received a liver transplant. Some T cells could come from the graft donor. The CDR3 DNA is TGTGCCAGCAGTGACTACCAGAAGGAGACCCAGTACTTC. Amino acids: CASSDYQKETQYF.